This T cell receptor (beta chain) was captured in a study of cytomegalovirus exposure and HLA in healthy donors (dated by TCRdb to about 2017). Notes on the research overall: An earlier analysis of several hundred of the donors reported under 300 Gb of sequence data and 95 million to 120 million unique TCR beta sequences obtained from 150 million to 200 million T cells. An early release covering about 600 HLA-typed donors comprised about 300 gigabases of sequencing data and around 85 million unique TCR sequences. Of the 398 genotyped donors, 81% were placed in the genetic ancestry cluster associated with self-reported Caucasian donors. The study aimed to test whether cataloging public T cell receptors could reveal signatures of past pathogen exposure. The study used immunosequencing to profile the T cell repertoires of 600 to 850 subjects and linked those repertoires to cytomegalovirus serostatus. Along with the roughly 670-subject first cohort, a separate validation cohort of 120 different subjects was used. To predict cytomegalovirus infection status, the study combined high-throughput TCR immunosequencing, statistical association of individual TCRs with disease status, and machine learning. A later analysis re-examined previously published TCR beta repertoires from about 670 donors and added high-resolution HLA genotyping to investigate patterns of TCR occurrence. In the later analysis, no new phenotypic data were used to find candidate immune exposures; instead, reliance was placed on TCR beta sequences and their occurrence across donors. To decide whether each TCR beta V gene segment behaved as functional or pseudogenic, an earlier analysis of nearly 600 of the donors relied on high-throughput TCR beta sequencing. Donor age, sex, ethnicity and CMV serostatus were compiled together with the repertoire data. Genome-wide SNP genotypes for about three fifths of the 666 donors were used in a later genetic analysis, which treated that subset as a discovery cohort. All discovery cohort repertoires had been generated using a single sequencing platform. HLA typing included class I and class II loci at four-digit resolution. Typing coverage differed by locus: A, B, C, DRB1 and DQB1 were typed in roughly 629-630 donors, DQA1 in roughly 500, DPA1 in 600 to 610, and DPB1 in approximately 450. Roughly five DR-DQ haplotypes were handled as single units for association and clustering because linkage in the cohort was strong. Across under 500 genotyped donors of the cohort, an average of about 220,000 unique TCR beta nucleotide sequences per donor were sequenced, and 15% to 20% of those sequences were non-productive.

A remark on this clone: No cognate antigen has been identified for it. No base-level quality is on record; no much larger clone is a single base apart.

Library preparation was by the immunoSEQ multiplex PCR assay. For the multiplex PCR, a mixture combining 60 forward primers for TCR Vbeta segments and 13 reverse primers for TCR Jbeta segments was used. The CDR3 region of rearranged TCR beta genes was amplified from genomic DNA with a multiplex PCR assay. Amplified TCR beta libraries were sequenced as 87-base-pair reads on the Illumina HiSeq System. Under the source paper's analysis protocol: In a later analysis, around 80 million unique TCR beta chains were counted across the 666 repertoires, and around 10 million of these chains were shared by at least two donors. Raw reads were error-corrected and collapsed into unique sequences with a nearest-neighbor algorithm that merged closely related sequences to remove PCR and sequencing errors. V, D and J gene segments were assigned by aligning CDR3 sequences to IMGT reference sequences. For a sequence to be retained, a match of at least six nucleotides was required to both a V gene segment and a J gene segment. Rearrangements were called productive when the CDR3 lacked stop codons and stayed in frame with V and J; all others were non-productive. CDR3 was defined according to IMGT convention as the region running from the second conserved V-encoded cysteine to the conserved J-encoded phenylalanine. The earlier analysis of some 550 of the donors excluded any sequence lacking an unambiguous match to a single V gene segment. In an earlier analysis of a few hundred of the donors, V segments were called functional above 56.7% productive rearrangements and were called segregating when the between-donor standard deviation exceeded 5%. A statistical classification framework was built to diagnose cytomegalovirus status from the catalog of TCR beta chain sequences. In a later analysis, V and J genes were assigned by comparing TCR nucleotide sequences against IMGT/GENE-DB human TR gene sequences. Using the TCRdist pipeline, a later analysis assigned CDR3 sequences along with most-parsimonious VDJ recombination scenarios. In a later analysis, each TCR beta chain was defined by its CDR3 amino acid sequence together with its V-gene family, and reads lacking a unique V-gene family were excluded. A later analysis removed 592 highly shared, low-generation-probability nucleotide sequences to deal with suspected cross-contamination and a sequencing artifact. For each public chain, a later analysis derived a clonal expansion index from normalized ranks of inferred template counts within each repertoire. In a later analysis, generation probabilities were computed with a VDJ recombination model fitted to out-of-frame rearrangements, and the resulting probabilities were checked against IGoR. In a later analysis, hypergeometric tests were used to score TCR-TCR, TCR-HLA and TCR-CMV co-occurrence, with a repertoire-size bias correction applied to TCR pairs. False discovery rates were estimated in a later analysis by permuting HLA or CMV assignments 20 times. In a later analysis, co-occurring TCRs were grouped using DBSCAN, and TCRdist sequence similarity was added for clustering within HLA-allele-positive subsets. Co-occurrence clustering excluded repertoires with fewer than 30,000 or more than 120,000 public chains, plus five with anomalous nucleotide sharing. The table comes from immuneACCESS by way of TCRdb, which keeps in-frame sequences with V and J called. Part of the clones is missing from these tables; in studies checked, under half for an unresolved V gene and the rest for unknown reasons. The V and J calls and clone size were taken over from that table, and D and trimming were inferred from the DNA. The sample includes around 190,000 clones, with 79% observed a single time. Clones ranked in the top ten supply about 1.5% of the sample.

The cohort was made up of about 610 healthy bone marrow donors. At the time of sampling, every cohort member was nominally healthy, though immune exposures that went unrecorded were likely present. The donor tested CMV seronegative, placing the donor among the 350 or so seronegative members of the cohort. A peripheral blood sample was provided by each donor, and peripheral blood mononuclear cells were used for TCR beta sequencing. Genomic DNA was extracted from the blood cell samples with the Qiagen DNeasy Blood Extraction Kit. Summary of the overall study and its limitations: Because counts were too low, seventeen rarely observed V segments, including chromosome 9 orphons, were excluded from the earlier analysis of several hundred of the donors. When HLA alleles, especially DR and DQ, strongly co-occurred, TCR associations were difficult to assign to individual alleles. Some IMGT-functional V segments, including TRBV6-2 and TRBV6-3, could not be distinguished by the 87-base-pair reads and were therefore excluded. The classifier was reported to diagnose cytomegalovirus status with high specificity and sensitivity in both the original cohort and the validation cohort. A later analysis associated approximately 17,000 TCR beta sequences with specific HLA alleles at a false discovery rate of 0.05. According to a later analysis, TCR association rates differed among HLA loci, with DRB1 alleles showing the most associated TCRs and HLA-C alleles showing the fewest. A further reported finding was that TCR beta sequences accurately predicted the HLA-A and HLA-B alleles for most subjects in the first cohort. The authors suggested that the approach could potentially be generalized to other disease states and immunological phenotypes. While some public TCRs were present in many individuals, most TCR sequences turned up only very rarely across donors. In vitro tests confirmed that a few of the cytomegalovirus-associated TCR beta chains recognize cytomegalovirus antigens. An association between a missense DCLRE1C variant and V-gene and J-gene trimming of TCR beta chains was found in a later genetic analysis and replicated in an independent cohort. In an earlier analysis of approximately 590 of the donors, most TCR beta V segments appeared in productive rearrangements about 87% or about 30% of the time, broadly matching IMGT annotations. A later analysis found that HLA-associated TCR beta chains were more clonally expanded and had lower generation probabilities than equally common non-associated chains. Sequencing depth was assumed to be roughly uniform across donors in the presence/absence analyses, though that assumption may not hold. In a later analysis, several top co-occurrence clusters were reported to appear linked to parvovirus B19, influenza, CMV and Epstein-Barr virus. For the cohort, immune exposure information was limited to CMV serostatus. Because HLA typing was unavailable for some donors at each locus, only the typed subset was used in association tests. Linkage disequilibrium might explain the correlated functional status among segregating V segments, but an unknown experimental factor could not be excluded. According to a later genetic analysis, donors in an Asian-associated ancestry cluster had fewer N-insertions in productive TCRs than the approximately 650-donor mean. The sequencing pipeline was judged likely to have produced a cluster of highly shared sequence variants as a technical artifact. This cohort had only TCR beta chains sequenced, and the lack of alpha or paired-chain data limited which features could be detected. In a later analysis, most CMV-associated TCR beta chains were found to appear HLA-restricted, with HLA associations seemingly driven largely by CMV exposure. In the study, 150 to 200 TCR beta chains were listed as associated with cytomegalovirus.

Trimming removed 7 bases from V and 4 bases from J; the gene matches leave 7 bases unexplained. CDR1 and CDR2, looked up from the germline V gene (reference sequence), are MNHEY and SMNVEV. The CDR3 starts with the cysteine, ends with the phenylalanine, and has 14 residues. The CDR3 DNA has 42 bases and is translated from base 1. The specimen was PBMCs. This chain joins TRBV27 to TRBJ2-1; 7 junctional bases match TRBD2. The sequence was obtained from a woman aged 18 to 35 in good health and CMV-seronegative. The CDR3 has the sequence CASTTNSGYNEQFF. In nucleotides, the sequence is TGTGCCAGCACCACAAATAGCGGGTACAATGAGCAGTTCTTC.